The source of this T cell receptor (beta chain) is a study of T-cell reconstitution after alpha-beta-depleted transplantation in children. Preparation of the TCRbeta library involved a method that used unique molecular identifiers. TCRdb itself ran the PCR reads through MiXCR, one entry per CDR3 protein. Seen here are 60,000 or so distinct CDR3 sequences, 44% observed once, and the top ten hold 95% to 98%. Findings and caveats of the study: Several hundred rapidly expanded clones from non-depleted graft cells reportedly supplied alpha-beta T cells about two months post-transplant. At the one-year point after transplant, T-cell counts and TCRbeta diversity were found to come mostly from T cells that had been newly produced. In some patients, recipient T cells and intrathymic progenitors surviving conditioning explained high day-60 diversity.

Comments on this clonotype: The target antigen is unknown.

The specimen comprised PBMCs, mostly from graft donor cells, sampled 360 days after TCRalphabeta/CD19-depleted stem cell transplant. The receptor was derived from a male patient aged 10 to 17 who had a stem cell transplant for acute lymphoblastic leukemia, so the T cells may come from the graft donor.

CDR3 sequence: CASSFDRGSSTVYEQYF. CDR3 bases: TGTGCCAGCAGTTTTGACAGGGGAAGTTCCACGGTTTACGAGCAGTACTTC. The chain recombines TRBV12-3 or TRBV12-4 with TRBJ2-7, with 8 positions matching TRBD1. Unmatched junction bases numbered 14, after V lost 3 bases and J lost 4 bases. CDR3 length: 17 amino acids.